Each of the 20 T cell receptor beta chains below was sequenced from the same sample in a study of T cells in localized non-small cell lung cancer. Data came from immunoSEQ multiplex PCR; TCRdb stores just in-frame clones and leaves some out. The top ten hold over 1.5% of the sample, which has 130,000 or so clones, about 89% seen once. The input for sequencing was peripheral blood, taken before any cancer treatment. Receptor source: a female donor over 55 with stage I lung adenocarcinoma.

The chain links TRBV27 to TRBJ2-7; TRBD2 matches 15 bases. CDR1 and CDR2 from the germline V gene are MNHEY and SMNVEV (reference sequence). This CDR3 contains 15 residues. V was clipped by 5 bases and J by 4 bases; unmatched bases: 3. CDR3 DNA: TGTGCCAGCAGTCCCGGGACTAGCGGGAGGTACGAGCAGTACTTC. This translates into CASSPGTSGRYEQYF.

The V call is TRBV7-8, the J call TRBJ1-1; D is uncertain. The CDR3 is made up of 15 amino acids. Per the germline V gene, CDR1 is SGHVS and CDR2 is FQNEAQ. V lost 1 base, J lost 0 bases, and 9 bases lay in between. Here the CDR3 DNA reads TGTGCCAGCAGCTTAGTGAGACATATGAACACTGAAGCTTTCTTT. It encodes CASSLVRHMNTEAFF.

The gene calls are TRBV6-5 and TRBJ2-7; 9 nucleotides align to TRBD1. Germline values: CDR1 MNHEY, CDR2 SVGAGI. The CDR3 extends over 14 amino acids. With 2 bases clipped from V and 3 bases from J, the junction kept 2 bases outside the gene matches. The CDR3 spells CASSYADRGYEQYF. CDR3 sequence (DNA): TGTGCCAGCAGTTACGCGGACAGGGGCTACGAGCAGTACTTC.

This chain uses TRBV29-1 with TRBJ2-3; TRBD2 agrees at 11 bases. Per the germline V gene, CDR1 is SQVTM and CDR2 is ANQGSEA. The J segment lost 11 bases and the V segment lost 7 bases, leaving 11 bases of the junction unmatched. The CDR3 is made up of 13 amino acids. This CDR3 is CSASLAGGPRQYF. In DNA, the CDR3 is TGCAGCGCGTCTCTAGCGGGAGGCCCGAGGCAGTATTTT.

This chain uses TRBV2 with TRBJ1-2; 7 bases agree with TRBD1. This CDR3 is built from 14 residues. J was trimmed by 4 bases and V by 6 bases; bases with no gene match: 8. Germline CDR1 is SNHLY and CDR2 is FYNNEI. CDR3 sequence reads: CASSDREGIYGYTF. DNA of the CDR3: TGTGCCAGCAGCGACAGGGAGGGTATCTATGGCTACACCTTC.

The chain uses TRBV6-5 and TRBJ1-5, with 10 nucleotides matching TRBD1. Trimming removed 0 bases from V and 4 bases from J; junction bases left unmatched: 0. The length of the CDR3 is 15 residues. Germline CDR1 reads MNHEY; CDR2 reads SVGAGI. The CDR3 here is CASSYSGQGNQPQHF. The CDR3 nucleotides are TGTGCCAGCAGTTACTCGGGACAGGGGAATCAGCCCCAGCATTTT.

The V gene is TRBV7-3, the J gene TRBJ2-2; D is perhaps TRBD2 (6 bases). Trimming cost V 2 bases and J 6 bases, with 16 bases left between them. The CDR3 loop spans 16 amino acids. Germline values: CDR1 SGHTA, CDR2 FQGTGA. CDR3 nucleotide sequence: TGTGCCAGCAGCTTAGTGGGGAGTGGCGGGGCCGGGGAGCTGTTTTTT. This encodes CASSLVGSGGAGELFF.

The V and J genes are TRBV7-7 and TRBJ2-5; 7 nucleotides line up with TRBD2. The junction had 9 bases not matched to a gene; V was cut back by 5 bases and J by 3 bases. CDR3 length equals 15 residues. Germline-derived CDR1 and CDR2 are SSHAT and FNYEAQ (reference sequence). Written as DNA, the CDR3 is TGTGCCAGCAGCGGGGGGGGACGCAGAGAAGAGACCCAGTACTTC. Translating gives CASSGGGRREETQYF.

V is TRBV5-5 and J is TRBJ2-5; D unresolved. Trimming took off 2 bases at V and 4 bases at J, with 15 bases between the two ends. The CDR3 runs 15 residues. Germline V gene data show CDR1 as SGHKS and CDR2 as YYEKEE (reference sequence). CDR3 sequence (DNA): TGTGCCAGCAGCTTCCAGGTGGGCGTAAGAGAGACCCAGTACTTC. As protein: CASSFQVGVRETQYF.

The table lists this clone with a few counts. J is TRBJ2-1 and V is TRBV5-1; TRBD1 might be the D (6 bases). CDR1 and CDR2 (germline): SGHRS, YFSETQ. The CDR3 loop spans 13 amino acids. Trimming took 5 bases from V and 3 from J, leaving 9 bases between them. The CDR3 sequence: CASRTGGYNEQFF. The CDR3 nucleotides read TGCGCCAGCAGGACAGGAGGCTACAATGAGCAGTTCTTC.

The chain combines TRBV4-1 with TRBJ2-1, with TRBD1 identical over 9 bases. Germline V gives CDR1 MGHRA, CDR2 YSYEKL. J gave up 4 bases and V 1 base, and 5 bases lay outside the gene matches. The CDR3 sequence is 16 residues long. CDR3: CASSQARTGDYNEQFF. The CDR3 bases are TGCGCCAGCAGCCAAGCACGGACAGGGGATTACAATGAGCAGTTCTTC.

This clone was observed a single time. The chain recombines TRBV11-2 with TRBJ2-1; 16 bases match TRBD2. Trimming removed 6 bases from V and 0 bases from J; junction bases left unmatched: 8. CDR3 length equals 19 residues. CDR1 SGHAT and CDR2 FQNNGV come from the germline V gene. The CDR3 loop is CASSSRGLAGGSSYNEQFF. CDR3 in DNA: TGTGCCAGCAGTTCCCGGGGACTAGCGGGAGGGAGCTCCTACAATGAGCAGTTCTTC.

The chain couples TRBV7-9 to TRBJ1-5, with D possibly TRBD1 on 6 matching bases. The CDR3 totals 16 residues. Per the germline V gene, CDR1 is SEHNR and CDR2 is FQNEAQ (reference sequence). Trimming stripped 1 base from V and 3 bases from J, with 13 bases between. The CDR3 nucleotides read TGTGCCAGCAGCTTAGGGGGGGCAGGGGCCAATCAGCCCCAGCATTTT. It translates to CASSLGGAGANQPQHF.

The chain couples TRBV5-1 to TRBJ2-7, with 7 bases aligning to TRBD1. The J segment lost 2 bases and the V segment lost 4 bases, leaving 9 bases of the junction unmatched. Germline V gene sequence: CDR1 SGHRS, CDR2 YFSETQ. The CDR3 is made up of 15 amino acids. The CDR3 DNA is TGCGCCAGCAGCAAAAATCCCGGGACAGCCTACGAGCAGTACTTC. Its protein product is CASSKNPGTAYEQYF.

V and J are TRBV19 and TRBJ2-5; possibly TRBD1 or TRBD2 for D (5 bases each). This CDR3 region has 14 residues. The V gene lost 4 bases and the J gene lost 1 base, with 10 bases spanning the gap. Per the germline V gene, CDR1 is LNHDA and CDR2 is SQIVND (reference sequence). CDR3: CASSRGSGQETQYF. The CDR3 region has the DNA TGTGCCAGTAGTAGGGGCAGCGGCCAAGAGACCCAGTACTTC.

CDR3 in amino acids: CASSLKGGRETQYF. CDR3 DNA: TGTGCCAGCAGCTTAAAGGGGGGGAGGGAGACCCAGTACTTC. The V call is TRBV7-2, the J call TRBJ2-5, with a possible D match to TRBD2 (7 bases). Germline V gene data show CDR1 as SGHTA and CDR2 as FQGNSA. V was clipped by 2 bases and J by 5 bases, with 12 bases between them. The CDR3 has 14 residues.

The chain links TRBV9 to TRBJ2-1; 13 nucleotides agree with TRBD2. This CDR3 has 18 amino acids. Germline CDR1 is SGDLS and CDR2 is YYNGEE. Unmatched junction bases numbered 11, after V lost 3 bases and J lost 5 bases. The CDR3 nucleotides read TGTGCCAGCAGCGCAGGACTAGCGGGAGAGGGGAAAAACAATGAGCAGTTCTTC. The encoded protein is CASSAGLAGEGKNNEQFF.

This chain joins TRBV2 and TRBJ2-7, with TRBD1 as a possible D gene (6 bases). Trimming removed 3 bases from V and 5 bases from J, with 14 bases in between. This CDR3 region has 14 residues. CDR1 and CDR2 from the germline V gene are SNHLY and FYNNEI. CDR3 protein: CASSDRDIVHEQYF. The CDR3 coding sequence is TGTGCCAGCAGTGACAGGGACATTGTACACGAGCAGTACTTC. Supplemented by reference TRBV2 and TRBJ2-7, the full variable domain reads EPEVTQTPSHQVTQMGQEVILRCVPISNHLYFYWYRQILGQKVEFLVSFYNNEISEKSEIFDDQFSVERPDGSNFTLKIRSTKLEDSAMYFCASSDRDIVHEQYFGPGTRLTVT.

This clone was seen just once. The chain is built from TRBV5-6 and TRBJ1-2; 7 bases fit TRBD1. Looked up from germline, CDR1 is SGHDT and CDR2 is YYEEEE. The CDR3 is 14 amino acids. V was pared by 3 bases and J by 1 base, with 3 bases of the junction left unmatched. CDR3 loop: CASSYRGLNYGYTF. DNA of the CDR3: TGTGCCAGCAGCTATAGGGGGCTTAACTATGGCTACACCTTC.

The V gene is TRBV7-2, the J gene TRBJ2-3; TRBD2 aligns across 7 bases. Germline CDR1 reads SGHTA; CDR2 reads FQGNSA. The CDR3 runs to 17 residues. Germline trimming cut 2 bases from V and 0 bases from J; bases unmatched to any gene: 8. Written as DNA, the CDR3 is TGTGCCAGCAGCTTAACGAACCTAGCGGCGAGCACAGATACGCAGTATTTT. This encodes CASSLTNLAASTDTQYF.